This TCR beta chain was observed in a study of blood T cell repertoires in COVID-19. In the study overall: COVID-19 samples from acute and convalescent phases originated in the United States, Italy and Spain. PBMCs, B-cell-depleted T cells, or T cells provided the cDNA or gDNA that made up the material.

The CDR3 contains 13 residues. The trim removed 10 bases at V and 9 bases at J, leaving 8 bases unmatched. CDR1 LNHDA and CDR2 SQIVND come from the germline V gene (reference sequence). Under the authors' procedure: The assay estimated nucleated cells by amplifying reference gene primers. TCRdb's table, derived via immunoSEQ multiplex PCR, lists solely in-frame clones and lacks some. The DNA gave D and trimming, while V, J and clone size come from that table. Among over 150,000 clones, 86% were seen once, and the ten largest hold about a fifth. What was sequenced was peripheral blood. The chain uses TRBV19 and TRBJ1-6, with TRBD1 matching 8 bases. The TCR comes from a man in his sixties or seventies with active or convalescent COVID-19. The CDR3 coding sequence is TGTGCCACCCTGGACAGGGAGGGTTCACCCCTCCACTTT. Translation: CATLDREGSPLHF.